A selection of T cell receptor beta chains follows, all from one sample in a study of read filtering for tumor transcriptome and immune sequencing. MiXCR, applied by TCRdb to the reads, yields one record per CDR3 protein. The sample lists some 130,000 distinct CDR3 sequences, roughly an eighth seen once, with more than 6.5% in the top ten. Sequenced sample: a population of CD138-negative cells sorted from bone marrow. These receptors were obtained from a donor at least 40 years old with multiple myeloma. Each CDR3 is given with its conserved first and last residue. The order of the fields is V gene, D gene, clone size, J gene, CDR3 DNA, CDR3 protein. D genes are given only for firm matches. Clone size appears in some rows only: once, few, many, or a class for an expanded clone.

V gene: TRBV7-8; D gene: NA; clone size: many; J gene: TRBJ1-2; CDR3 DNA: TGTGCCAGCAGCTTACGGGGATCCTATGGCTACACCTTC; CDR3 protein: CASSLRGSYGYTF
V gene: TRBV7-8; D gene: NA; clone size: many; J gene: TRBJ2-7; CDR3 DNA: TGTGCCAGCACCAACCTCTTTCGGGAGCAGTACTTC; CDR3 protein: CASTNLFREQYF
V gene: TRBV5-7; D gene: TRBD1; clone size: many; J gene: TRBJ2-7; CDR3 DNA: TGTGCCAGCAGCTCCGACCAGGGGGCCTTCTCCTACGAGCAGTACTTC; CDR3 protein: CASSSDQGAFSYEQYF
V gene: TRBV11-2; D gene: TRBD2; clone size: many; J gene: TRBJ2-7; CDR3 DNA: TGTGCCAGCAGCCTACCTCGATTACGGCTAGCGGGAACCTACGAGCAGTACTTC; CDR3 protein: CASSLPRLRLAGTYEQYF
V gene: TRBV12-3/TRBV12-4; D gene: TRBD2; clone size: many; J gene: TRBJ2-7; CDR3 DNA: TGTGCCAGCAGTTCCCGACTAGCGGCCTACGAGCAGTACTTC; CDR3 protein: CASSSRLAAYEQYF
V gene: TRBV7-9; D gene: TRBD1; clone size: many; J gene: TRBJ1-1; CDR3 DNA: TGTGCCAGCAGCCCTAGACAGGGGAACACTGAAGCTTTCTTT; CDR3 protein: CASSPRQGNTEAFF
V gene: TRBV10-3; D gene: TRBD1; clone size: many; J gene: TRBJ2-7; CDR3 DNA: TGTGCCACCAGAAGTCCGGACAGGGACGAGCAGTACTTC; CDR3 protein: CATRSPDRDEQYF
V gene: TRBV4-1; D gene: TRBD2; clone size: many; J gene: TRBJ2-7; CDR3 DNA: TGCGCCAGCAGCCAAAGGGGGGGAGGAGTGAGTAGCGGGAGTGCTGCTGGCGAGCAGTACTTC; CDR3 protein: CASSQRGGGVSSGSAAGEQYF
V gene: TRBV7-9; D gene: NA; clone size: many; J gene: TRBJ2-5; CDR3 DNA: TGTGCCAGCAGTTACTATGACAGGATTGGAGAGACCCAGTACTTC; CDR3 protein: CASSYYDRIGETQYF
V gene: TRBV19; D gene: TRBD2; clone size: many; J gene: TRBJ2-1; CDR3 DNA: TGTGCCAGTGCAGGGACTACCTATTACAATGAGCAGTTCTTC; CDR3 protein: CASAGTTYYNEQFF
V gene: TRBV7-2; D gene: TRBD2; clone size: many; J gene: TRBJ2-7; CDR3 DNA: TGTGCCAGCAGCTTAGGGGGGACTAGATTTTACGAGCAGTACTTC; CDR3 protein: CASSLGGTRFYEQYF
V gene: TRBV5-1; D gene: TRBD2; clone size: NA; J gene: TRBJ2-5; CDR3 DNA: TGCGCCAGCAGCATCTCGACGACTAGCGGGAAAGAGACCCAGTACTTC; CDR3 protein: CASSISTTSGKETQYF
V gene: TRBV30; D gene: TRBD2; clone size: many; J gene: TRBJ2-2; CDR3 DNA: TGTGCCTGGAGGCTAGCGGGAGCGAACACCGGGGAGCTGTTTTTT; CDR3 protein: CAWRLAGANTGELFF
V gene: TRBV25-1; D gene: TRBD1; clone size: NA; J gene: TRBJ2-5; CDR3 DNA: TGTGCCAGCAGCCGGCAGGGGGCCGGGGAGACCCAGTACTTC; CDR3 protein: CASSRQGAGETQYF
V gene: TRBV29-1; D gene: TRBD1; clone size: NA; J gene: TRBJ2-5; CDR3 DNA: TGCAGCGTTGGACAGGGAACGGAGACCCAGTACTTC; CDR3 protein: CSVGQGTETQYF
V gene: TRBV18; D gene: TRBD2; clone size: many; J gene: TRBJ2-1; CDR3 DNA: TGTGCCAGCTCACCTTCCGGGACTAGCGGTCACAATGAGCAGTTCTTC; CDR3 protein: CASSPSGTSGHNEQFF
V gene: TRBV7-8; D gene: TRBD1; clone size: many; J gene: TRBJ1-4; CDR3 DNA: TGTGCCAGCAGCCTCCCCCTTACTGGACAGGGGCTTCCAGGTGCAGTAAAACTGTTTTTT; CDR3 protein: CASSLPLTGQGLPGAVKLFF
V gene: TRBV7-9; D gene: TRBD2; clone size: many; J gene: TRBJ2-1; CDR3 DNA: TGTGCCAGCAGCTTAGTTGCGGGGGATGGGCAGTTCTTC; CDR3 protein: CASSLVAGDGQFF
V gene: TRBV5-4; D gene: NA; clone size: many; J gene: TRBJ2-1; CDR3 DNA: TGTGCCAGCAGCTCCCGACTAGGGTCCCACAATGAGCAGTTCTTC; CDR3 protein: CASSSRLGSHNEQFF
V gene: TRBV27; D gene: TRBD1; clone size: many; J gene: TRBJ2-1; CDR3 DNA: TGTGCCAGCAGTCCCAGGGGGTCGGGCAATGAGCAGTTCTTC; CDR3 protein: CASSPRGSGNEQFF
V gene: TRBV12-3/TRBV12-4; D gene: NA; clone size: many; J gene: TRBJ2-5; CDR3 DNA: TGTGCCAGCAGTTTAGCGAGGCACTTACAAGAGACCCAGTACTTC; CDR3 protein: CASSLARHLQETQYF
V gene: TRBV7-9; D gene: NA; clone size: many; J gene: TRBJ2-1; CDR3 DNA: TGTGCCAGCAGTCGCAAGGTGGCGGGACCGTCCTACAATGAGCAGTTCTTC; CDR3 protein: CASSRKVAGPSYNEQFF
V gene: TRBV12-3/TRBV12-4; D gene: NA; clone size: few; J gene: TRBJ1-2; CDR3 DNA: TGTGCCAGCAGCTCCCCCGCCCAGATGGACCATGGCTACACCTTC; CDR3 protein: CASSSPAQMDHGYTF
V gene: TRBV18; D gene: NA; clone size: many; J gene: TRBJ2-7; CDR3 DNA: TGTGCCAGCTCATCTACAGGGCCCGAGCAGTACTTC; CDR3 protein: CASSSTGPEQYF
V gene: TRBV19; D gene: TRBD1; clone size: NA; J gene: TRBJ2-5; CDR3 DNA: TGTGCCAGTAGTATTCGGACAGGGGGCCGGGAGACCCAGTACTTC; CDR3 protein: CASSIRTGGRETQYF
V gene: TRBV2; D gene: NA; clone size: NA; J gene: TRBJ1-2; CDR3 DNA: TGTGCCAGCAGTGAAGCGCCCCCGGGCCGGGTCCGGGGGGGCTACACCTTC; CDR3 protein: CASSEAPPGRVRGGYTF
V gene: TRBV12-3/TRBV12-4; D gene: TRBD2; clone size: few; J gene: TRBJ2-7; CDR3 DNA: TGTGCCAGCAGTTTAATGCTAGCGGGAACCTACGAGCAGTACTTC; CDR3 protein: CASSLMLAGTYEQYF
V gene: TRBV7-2; D gene: NA; clone size: many; J gene: TRBJ2-3; CDR3 DNA: TGTGCCAGCAGCTTAGGGGGCACAGATACGCAGTATTTT; CDR3 protein: CASSLGGTDTQYF
V gene: TRBV30; D gene: NA; clone size: many; J gene: TRBJ1-5; CDR3 DNA: TGTGCCTGGAGTGTGATCCTGGGAAATCAGCCCCAGCATTTT; CDR3 protein: CAWSVILGNQPQHF
V gene: TRBV6-2/TRBV6-3; D gene: TRBD1; clone size: many; J gene: TRBJ1-5; CDR3 DNA: TGTGCCAGCAAGTGGAGTCAGGGGGGCAATCAGCCCCAGCATTTT; CDR3 protein: CASKWSQGGNQPQHF
V gene: TRBV7-8; D gene: TRBD2; clone size: many; J gene: TRBJ2-5; CDR3 DNA: TGTGCCAGCAGTAGGGGACTAGCGGGATCAGAGACCCAGTACTTC; CDR3 protein: CASSRGLAGSETQYF
V gene: TRBV10-1; D gene: NA; clone size: few; J gene: TRBJ2-2; CDR3 DNA: TGCGCCAGCAGTCGGGAGTCGAACACCGGGGAGCTGTTTTTT; CDR3 protein: CASSRESNTGELFF
V gene: TRBV5-1; D gene: NA; clone size: many; J gene: TRBJ2-2; CDR3 DNA: TGCGCCTCCTACCCCTGGGACTCGATGAACACCGGGGAGCTGTTTTTT; CDR3 protein: CASYPWDSMNTGELFF
V gene: TRBV5-1; D gene: NA; clone size: many; J gene: TRBJ1-1; CDR3 DNA: TGCGCCAGCAGCTTGGGAGTGAACACTGAAGCTTTCTTT; CDR3 protein: CASSLGVNTEAFF
V gene: TRBV12-5; D gene: TRBD2; clone size: many; J gene: TRBJ2-1; CDR3 DNA: TGTACTACTAGTCCCCCTCGAGCGGGAGTAGGCAATGAGCAGTTCTTC; CDR3 protein: CTTSPPRAGVGNEQFF
V gene: TRBV6-5; D gene: NA; clone size: many; J gene: TRBJ1-1; CDR3 DNA: TGTGCCAGCAGTTACCCCGGGCGGGCAGGGAGGGGCACTGAAGCTTTCTTT; CDR3 protein: CASSYPGRAGRGTEAFF
V gene: TRBV12-5; D gene: NA; clone size: many; J gene: TRBJ1-1; CDR3 DNA: TGTGCTAGTGGGAGGGGGGAGAACACTGAAGCTTTCTTT; CDR3 protein: CASGRGENTEAFF
V gene: TRBV9; D gene: TRBD1; clone size: many; J gene: TRBJ1-6; CDR3 DNA: TGTGCCAGCAGCGCTCAGGGGGCTTTAAATTCACCCCTCCACTTT; CDR3 protein: CASSAQGALNSPLHF
V gene: TRBV20-1; D gene: TRBD2; clone size: few; J gene: TRBJ2-3; CDR3 DNA: TGCAGTGCTCCGCTAGCGGGAGGTGTGGATACGCAGTATTTT; CDR3 protein: CSAPLAGGVDTQYF
V gene: TRBV27; D gene: NA; clone size: many; J gene: TRBJ2-1; CDR3 DNA: TGTGCCAGCAGACACCGACTCCAAACCGACAATGAGCAGTTCTTC; CDR3 protein: CASRHRLQTDNEQFF
V gene: TRBV7-9; D gene: NA; clone size: many; J gene: TRBJ1-1; CDR3 DNA: TGTGCCAGCAGGAGGGGGAACACTGAAGCTTTCTTT; CDR3 protein: CASRRGNTEAFF
V gene: TRBV19; D gene: NA; clone size: many; J gene: TRBJ1-5; CDR3 DNA: TGTGCCAGTAGTATTGGCAATAGCAATCAGCCCCAGCATTTT; CDR3 protein: CASSIGNSNQPQHF
V gene: TRBV6-5; D gene: TRBD2; clone size: many; J gene: TRBJ2-1; CDR3 DNA: TGTGCCAGCACCCTAGCGGGAGGGCTCAATGAGCAGTTCTTC; CDR3 protein: CASTLAGGLNEQFF
V gene: TRBV15; D gene: NA; clone size: many; J gene: TRBJ1-2; CDR3 DNA: TGTGCCACCAGCAGAGAAGGGGACATAGTGTACGGCTACACCTTC; CDR3 protein: CATSREGDIVYGYTF
V gene: TRBV12-3/TRBV12-4; D gene: TRBD1; clone size: many; J gene: TRBJ1-1; CDR3 DNA: TGTGCCAGCAGTTTACAGGGGGCGCGTGAAGCTTTCTTT; CDR3 protein: CASSLQGAREAFF
V gene: TRBV6-1; D gene: NA; clone size: many; J gene: TRBJ2-3; CDR3 DNA: TGTGCCAGCAGTGAAGGGGACGCAACTAGCACAGATACGCAGTATTTT; CDR3 protein: CASSEGDATSTDTQYF
V gene: TRBV7-6; D gene: NA; clone size: NA; J gene: TRBJ2-1; CDR3 DNA: TGTGCCAGCCGCTTAGTGGCGGCATACAATGAGCAGTTCTTC; CDR3 protein: CASRLVAAYNEQFF